This passage covers 6 T cell receptor beta chains from one sample sequenced in a study of shared clonotypes between healthy human individuals. The repertoire was sequenced with immunoSEQ multiplex PCR; TCRdb's copy has only in-frame clones and lacks some. The sample lists approximately 940,000 clones; around three quarters were seen once. Specimen: memory CD4+ T cells sorted from blood. Subset: CD45RA-negative fraction. The receptors come from a man in his late teens or twenties in good health.

The rearrangement joins TRBV7-2 to TRBJ2-3; D is unclear. The CDR3 has 12 residues. V lost 4 bases and J lost 5, with 7 bases in between. Germline V CDR1 and CDR2: SGHTA, FQGNSA. For the CDR3, the DNA is TGTGCCAGCAGCTCCCGTTTAGATACGCAGTATTTT. Protein sequence: CASSSRLDTQYF.

This clone was seen only a few times. This chain connects TRBV4-2 to TRBJ2-3; either TRBD1 or TRBD2 may supply D (5 bases each). The CDR3 consists of 17 residues. Trimming stripped 0 bases from V and 6 bases from J, with 19 bases between. The germline CDR1 and CDR2 sequences are LGHNA and YNFKEQ. In DNA, the CDR3 is TGTGCCAGCAGCCAAGACACCTGGGACGCCTCATGGGATACGCAGTATTTT. Residues: CASSQDTWDASWDTQYF.

The chain uses TRBV6-5 and TRBJ2-5; 8 bases agree with TRBD1. With 6 bases clipped from V and 1 base from J, the junction kept 4 bases outside the gene matches. In germline, CDR1 is MNHEY, CDR2 SVGAGI. The CDR3 loop spans 14 amino acids. Here the CDR3 reads CASSPGQGQETQYF. Written as DNA, the CDR3 is TGTGCCAGCAGCCCTGGACAGGGCCAAGAGACCCAGTACTTC.

The chain uses TRBV5-1 and TRBJ2-1; D ambiguous. Germline loops: CDR1 SGHRS, CDR2 YFSETQ. The CDR3 is made up of 16 amino acids. Between the trimmed V and J ends, which lost 0 bases and 0 bases, there was a span of 10 bases. The CDR3 sequence is CASSLVGGSSYNEQFF. The DNA of the CDR3 is TGCGCCAGCAGCTTGGTTGGCGGTAGCTCCTACAATGAGCAGTTCTTC.

Regarding this clone: With only one base between it and a far larger clone, this is likely a read error. The sample carries other DNA sequences with the same CDR3. The chain links TRBV5-4 to TRBJ1-6, with 12 bases identical to TRBD1. The CDR3 is 15 residues long. Germline CDR1 reads SGHNT; CDR2 reads YYREEE (reference sequence). CDR3 region: CASRPGQGAGSPLHF. In nucleotides, the CDR3 is TGTGCTAGCAGACCGGGACAGGGGGCTGGTTCACCCCTCCACTTT.

CDR3 loop: CASSKVLAPYNEQFF. CDR3 nucleotides: TGTGCCAGCAGCAAAGTGTTGGCCCCTTACAATGAGCAGTTCTTC. J is TRBJ2-1 and V is TRBV5-6, with D unclear. V lost 4 bases to trimming and J lost 4 bases, with 15 bases between them. Germline values: CDR1 SGHDT, CDR2 YYEEEE. This CDR3 contains 15 residues.